This T cell receptor beta chain was profiled in a study of T cells in Graves' hyperthyroidism and ophthalmopathy. General study results and limits: Most expanded thyroid clonotypes above 0.001 also appeared in blood.

Amplification of TCR beta CDR3 regions was performed using RNA transcripts as template. HTBI primers were the set used in a first-round RT-PCR of the TCR CDR3. TCRdb recomputed calls from the multiplex PCR reads with MiXCR, one row per CDR3 protein. The sample has roughly 840,000 distinct CDR3 sequences, more than 30% seen once. Of note for this clonotype: The antigen remains unidentified.

The germline gives CDR1 ENHRY, CDR2 SYGVKD. V was cut by 2 bases and J by 0 bases, with 7 bases left in between. The CDR3 is 14 amino acids. The rearrangement uses TRBV10-3 and TRBJ1-1, with D unclear. The TCR originated in a man between 18 and 29 years old with Graves' hyperthyroidism. Sequenced sample: blood. The CDR3 sequence: CAISEDNMNTEAFF. The CDR3 bases are TGTGCCATCAGTGAGGACAACATGAACACTGAAGCTTTCTTT.